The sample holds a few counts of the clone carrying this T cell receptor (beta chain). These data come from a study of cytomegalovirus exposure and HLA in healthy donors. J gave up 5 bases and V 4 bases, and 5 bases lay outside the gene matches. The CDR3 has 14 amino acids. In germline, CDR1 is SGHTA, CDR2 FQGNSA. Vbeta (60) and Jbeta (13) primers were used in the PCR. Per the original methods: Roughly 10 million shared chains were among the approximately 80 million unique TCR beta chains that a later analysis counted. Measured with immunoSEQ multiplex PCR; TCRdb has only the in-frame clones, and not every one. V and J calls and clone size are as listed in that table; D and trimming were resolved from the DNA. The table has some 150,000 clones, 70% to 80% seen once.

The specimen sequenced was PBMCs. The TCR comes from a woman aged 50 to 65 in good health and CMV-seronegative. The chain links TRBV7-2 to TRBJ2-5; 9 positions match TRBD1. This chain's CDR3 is CASSYRTGVETQYF. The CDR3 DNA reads TGTGCCAGCAGCTACAGGACAGGGGTGGAGACCCAGTACTTC.